A single sample gave rise to the 13 T cell receptor beta chains below, sequenced in a study of tumor-infiltrating lymphocytes in primary liver carcinoma. The input was 450 to 500 ng total RNA; TCR beta cDNA was made from it with a constant-region primer. The TCR beta library was amplified through three nested multiplex PCR rounds in a modified ARM-PCR procedure. TRBV1-TRBV30 forward primers paired with a C-beta reverse primer drove the first two PCR rounds, 10 cycles each. TCRdb reanalysed the multiplex PCR reads using MiXCR and keeps one entry per CDR3 protein. The sample has about 22,000 distinct CDR3 sequences, about 84% seen once. Between about 17 and 34 mg of unsorted bulk tissue served as the source from which RNA and DNA were co-extracted. The sequencing sample was made of liver tumor tissue from sampling region 2. Sample subset: tumor region T2, inferior pole. Every receptor here comes from a woman aged 25 to 39 with primary liver carcinoma and hepatitis B virus infection.

The rearrangement uses TRBV11-1 and TRBJ2-7, with D perhaps matching TRBD1 or TRBD2 (5 bases each). Trimming shortened V by 5 bases and J by 0 bases, and 11 bases separated the two germline ends. This CDR3 has 14 amino acids. The germline CDR1 and CDR2 sequences are SGHAT and FQDESV (reference sequence). The CDR3 loop is CASSLWGTSYEQYF. The CDR3 DNA follows: TGTGCCAGCAGCCTTTGGGGGACCTCCTACGAGCAGTACTTC.

For this clonotype: The junction departs from the called germline gene at one end, perhaps through a read error. The rearrangement joins TRBV12-3 or TRBV12-4 to TRBJ2-1; D may be TRBD2 (6 bases). CDR3 length: 14 residues. The CDR3 spells CASNSLQGGNDQFF. Here the CDR3 DNA reads TGTGCCAGCAATTCACTCCAGGGAGGTAATGATCAGTTCTTC.

With regard to this clonotype: The junction departs from germline at one end; a sequencing error may be responsible. The rearrangement uses TRBV12-3 or TRBV12-4 and TRBJ2-5; D possibly corresponds to TRBD2 (5 bases). This CDR3 comprises 15 residues. This CDR3 reads CTSSTYSGNEETQYF. The CDR3 nucleotides are TGTACCAGCAGCACCTACTCCGGGAACGAGGAGACCCAGTACTTC.

As concerns this clonotype: The junction does not match germline at one end; this may be a read error. The chain joins TRBV28 to TRBJ2-7; no firm D call. This CDR3 is 17 amino acids long. Germline assignment: CDR1 MDHEN and CDR2 SYDVKM. The CDR3 region has the DNA TGTGCCAGCAGCCTCCCTTTTGACGGATGGTACACCTACAAGCAGTACTTC. Its protein product is CASSLPFDGWYTYKQYF. The full variable domain, rest sourced from reference TRBV28 and TRBJ2-7, is DVKVTQSSRYLVKRTGEKVFLECVQDMDHENMFWYRQDPGLGLRLIYFSYDVKMKEKGDIPEGYSVSREKKERFSLILESASTNQTSMYLCASSLPFDGWYTYKQYFGPGTRLTVT.

Turning to this clonotype: One junction end does not reproduce the germline sequence, and a read error may be involved. The rearrangement joins TRBV11-2 to TRBJ2-1, with D possibly matching TRBD1 (6 bases). CDR1 and CDR2 (germline): SGHAT, FQNNGV. The CDR3 has 13 residues. The CDR3 loop reads CSNSLGQGFEQLF. The CDR3 DNA reads TGTTCCAACAGCTTAGGGCAGGGGTTTGAGCAGTTATTC.

The CDR3 DNA follows: TGTGCCAGCCTAGACCCCCCAGCGGGAGGTAATGGTGGGGCCAACGTCCTGACTTTC. It translates to CASLDPPAGGNGGANVLTF. The chain carries TRBV6-2 or TRBV6-3 and TRBJ2-6, with 9 bases lining up with TRBD2. V was pared by 8 bases and J by 3 bases, with 17 bases of the junction left unmatched. Germline CDR1 MNHEY, CDR2 SVGEGT. The CDR3 is 19 residues long.

The CDR3 nucleotides are TGTGCCAGTACCCAGGGGGAAAAACAGTCCCAGCATTTT. Residues: CASTQGEKQSQHF. The chain employs TRBV19 and TRBJ1-5; 7 nucleotides line up with TRBD1. The ends lost 7 bases at V and 11 bases at J; junction bases unmatched: 11. The germline V gene encodes CDR1 LNHDA and CDR2 SQIVND (reference sequence). The CDR3 totals 13 residues.

This clonotype counts as medium-sized. V and J are TRBV30 and TRBJ2-7; TRBD1 aligns across 8 bases. This CDR3 comprises 12 residues. After removal of 2 bases from V and 6 bases from J, the junction contained 3 bases not matched to a gene. From germline, CDR1 is GTSNPN and CDR2 SVGIG (reference sequence). CDR3 in amino acids: CAWSRTGGEQYF. In DNA form, the CDR3 reads TGTGCCTGGAGTCGAACAGGGGGCGAGCAGTACTTC.

Remarks on this clonotype: The CDR3 end shows no conserved phenylalanine or tryptophan, and so a read error is likely. The chain carries TRBV13 and TRBJ1-1; TRBD1 matches at 10 bases. CDR3 length: 14 residues. Per germline, CDR1 PRHDT and CDR2 FYEKMQ (reference sequence). The CDR3 bases are TGTGACAGCAGGACAGGGGGTGCAAACACCGAAGCTTTCCTT. This codes for CDSRTGGANTEAFL.

Note on this clonotype: The conserved closing phenylalanine or tryptophan is absent in this CDR3, likely reflecting a read error. The chain links TRBV7-9 to TRBJ2-2; D ambiguous. The CDR3 is 14 amino acids. Germline values: CDR1 SEHNR, CDR2 FQNEAQ (reference sequence). The CDR3 DNA follows: TGTGCCAGAAGCTTAGTGTTATGGACCGGGGAGCTGTTTGTT. It translates to CARSLVLWTGELFV.

Worth noting for this clonotype: Relative to the germline gene, one junction end is altered; a read error may explain this. The rearrangement links TRBV29-1 to TRBJ2-3; 7 bases are a match to TRBD1. CDR3 length equals 13 residues. Germline V lookup: CDR1 SQVTM, CDR2 ANQGSEA. CDR3 sequence (DNA): TGTAGCGTGAGACAGGGAGTCACAGATACGCAGTATTTT. The encoded protein is CSVRQGVTDTQYF.

For this clonotype: A junction boundary mismatches the germline segment, possibly from a read error. This sequence joins TRBV6-5 and TRBJ1-1, with TRBD1 as a possible D gene (6 bases). The CDR3 contains 13 residues. Germline assignment: CDR1 MNHEY and CDR2 SVGAGI. The CDR3 loop reads CASKQQGSTGAFF. The CDR3 nucleotides are TGTGCCAGCAAACAACAGGGATCAACTGGAGCTTTCTTT.

Comment on this clonotype: No conserved phenylalanine or tryptophan ends this CDR3, so it is likely a read error. No DNA is shown, since the ends of the CDR3 on it are uncertain; the CDR3 is the one TCRdb lists. The V and J genes are TRBV7-2 and TRBJ2-3. The length of the CDR3 is 14 amino acids, counting both ends. Per the germline V gene, CDR1 is SGHTA and CDR2 is FQGNSA. The CDR3 reads CTSSLSGRIDTQYL.